The clone carrying this T cell receptor beta chain is a singleton in its sample. Its antigen remains unknown. This sample stems from a study of shared clonotypes between healthy human individuals. Study-wide points: Large depth notwithstanding, sorted-subset sequencing proved incomplete by rarefaction. Shared across a few donors were about 4.6% of the naive CD4 clonotypes.

CDR1 and CDR2 (germline): LGHNA, YNFKEQ. Trimming removed 1 base from V and 5 bases from J, with 20 bases in between. The CDR3 spans 17 residues. Generated by immunoSEQ multiplex PCR, the TCRdb table keeps only in-frame clones and is missing some. Altogether a few million clones are present, around nine tenths being singletons, with the ten largest covering 0.11% to 0.15%. The sample was naive CD4+ T cells sorted from blood. As to subset: CD45RA+ positively selected. This chain connects TRBV4-2 to TRBJ1-1; tentative D call: TRBD1 (5 bases). This TCR came from a man between 18 and 35 years old in good health. The CDR3 reads CASSQGDGAGTLTEAFF. The DNA of the CDR3 is TGTGCCAGCAGCCAAGGAGACGGGGCAGGGACGTTAACTGAAGCTTTCTTT.